The 10 T cell receptor beta chains reported below all come from one sample, sequenced in a study of blood T cells in healthy people across ages. A second PCR of about 7 to 12 cycles used a sample-barcoded 5' primer and a J-beta primer mix. TCRdb processed the 5' RACE reads anew with MiXCR; each CDR3 protein has one entry. The sample records some 1,000,000 distinct CDR3 sequences, roughly 24% being singletons. The sample was also reused in another study, on T cells of mothers and their children.

Input material: blood. The receptors were gathered from a girl aged 2 to 10 in good health.

The rearrangement joins TRBV29-1 to TRBJ2-7; 13 bases are shared with TRBD2. Germline trimming cut 6 bases from V and 5 bases from J; bases unmatched to any gene: 4. The CDR3 extends over 13 amino acids. Germline-derived CDR1 and CDR2 are SQVTM and ANQGSEA. CDR3: CSVTGLAGNEQYF. Written as DNA, the CDR3 is TGCAGCGTCACGGGACTAGCGGGAAACGAGCAGTACTTC.

The CDR3 is CSVDPGQATEAFF. Here the CDR3 DNA reads TGCAGCGTTGATCCCGGGCAGGCCACTGAAGCTTTCTTT. V usage is TRBV29-1 and J usage is TRBJ1-1; no reliable D call. CDR3 length: 13 amino acids. From germline, CDR1 is SQVTM and CDR2 ANQGSEA. V gave up 3 bases and J gave up 4 bases, with 12 bases separating them.

This clonotype was seen only a few times. CDR3 protein: CASCKAGNYNEQFF. CDR3 coding DNA: TGTGCCAGCTGTAAAGCGGGGAACTACAATGAGCAGTTCTTC. This chain links TRBV7-9 with TRBJ2-1, with 7 bases lining up with TRBD2. CDR3 length: 14 amino acids. Germline CDR1 is SEHNR and CDR2 is FQNEAQ (reference sequence). The V and J ends lost 8 bases and 3 bases, in that order; junction bases with no gene match: 7. The full variable domain, its missing parts supplied by reference TRBV7-9 and TRBJ2-1, is DTGVSQNPRHKITKRGQNVTFRCDPISEHNRLYWYRQTLGQGPEFLTYFQNEAQLEKSRLLSDRFSAERPKGSFSTLEIQRTEQGDSAMYLCASCKAGNYNEQFFGPGTRLTVL.

This clonotype was seen only a few times. V is TRBV7-9 and J is TRBJ1-4; 8 positions agree with TRBD1. The CDR3 runs 15 residues. The V and J ends lost 3 bases and 6 bases, in that order; junction bases with no gene match: 6. Per germline, CDR1 SEHNR and CDR2 FQNEAQ (reference sequence). The CDR3 loop reads CASSLTGVFYEKLFF. In nucleotides, the CDR3 is TGTGCCAGCAGCTTGACAGGGGTATTCTATGAAAAACTGTTTTTT.

The chain joins TRBV4-1 to TRBJ2-7, with a weak D call TRBD2 (6 bases). The germline V and J ends were trimmed by 3 bases and 0 bases, with 21 bases remaining between them. There are 18 residues in the CDR3. The germline V gene has CDR1 MGHRA and CDR2 YSYEKL. The CDR3 is CASSHKLILRDSSYEQYF. For the CDR3, the DNA is TGCGCCAGCAGCCATAAATTAATCCTCCGGGACTCCTCCTACGAGCAGTACTTC.

Remarks on this clonotype: A much larger clone differs by one base, so this may be a read error. The J gene is TRBJ2-2, the V gene TRBV6-5, with unresolved D. Trimming left V 0 bases short and J 6 bases short, with 2 bases between. CDR1 MNHEY and CDR2 SVGAGI come from the germline V gene. This CDR3 has 12 amino acids. The CDR3 region is CASSYSPGELFF. CDR3 bases: TGTGCCAGCAGTTACTCCCCCGGGGAGCTGTTTTTT.

This clonotype was detected a few times. The CDR3 DNA follows: TGCAGTGCAGACCTCGGAAGCTATGGCTACACCTTC. Translated, it gives CSADLGSYGYTF. This rearrangement joins TRBV20-1 to TRBJ1-2; D is ambiguous. The V end was cut by 6 bases, the J end by 4 bases, with 12 bases between. This CDR3 spans 12 amino acids. CDR1 and CDR2 (germline): DFQATT, SNEGSKA (reference sequence).

The CDR3 region has the DNA TGTGCCAGCAGCCCGGGTAGGTGGGAGCAGTACTTC. Translating gives CASSPGRWEQYF. The genes are TRBV7-9 and TRBJ2-7; no firm D call. Germline V gives CDR1 SEHNR, CDR2 FQNEAQ (reference sequence). The CDR3 totals 12 residues. The germline V and J ends were trimmed by 5 bases and 7 bases, with 12 bases remaining between them.

This clonotype was counted a few times. The chain is built from TRBV7-6 and TRBJ2-5, with D perhaps given as TRBD1 or TRBD2 (6 bases each). The CDR3 has 15 amino acids. CDR1 is SGHVS, CDR2 FNYEAQ, per germline. The V gene lost 1 base and the J gene lost 5 bases, with 14 bases spanning the gap. The CDR3 protein is CASSLVTGAWETQYF. The CDR3 DNA follows: TGTGCCAGCAGCTTAGTTACGGGGGCTTGGGAGACCCAGTACTTC.

This clonotype was picked up a small number of times. This rearrangement joins TRBV29-1 to TRBJ2-5; TRBD2 is a possible D gene (6 bases). Germline CDR1 reads SQVTM; CDR2 reads ANQGSEA. This CDR3 region has 13 residues. Between the trimmed V and J ends, which lost 3 bases and 9 bases, there was a span of 17 bases. The CDR3, as DNA: TGCAGCGTTGATTTTTGGGACGGGGAGGCCCAGTACTTC. Protein: CSVDFWDGEAQYF.